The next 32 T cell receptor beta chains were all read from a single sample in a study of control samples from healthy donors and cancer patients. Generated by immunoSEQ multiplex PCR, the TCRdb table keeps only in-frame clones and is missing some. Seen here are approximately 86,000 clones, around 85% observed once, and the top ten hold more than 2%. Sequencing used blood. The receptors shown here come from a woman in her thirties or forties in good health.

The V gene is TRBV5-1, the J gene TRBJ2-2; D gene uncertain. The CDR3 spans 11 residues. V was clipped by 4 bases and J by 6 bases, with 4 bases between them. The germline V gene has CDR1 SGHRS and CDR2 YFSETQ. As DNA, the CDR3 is TGCGCCAGCAGCATAGCCGGGGAGCTGTTTTTT. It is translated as CASSIAGELFF.

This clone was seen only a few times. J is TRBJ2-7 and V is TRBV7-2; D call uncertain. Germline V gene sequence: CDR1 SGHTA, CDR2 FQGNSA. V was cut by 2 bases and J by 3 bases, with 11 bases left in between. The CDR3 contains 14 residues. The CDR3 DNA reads TGTGCCAGCAGCTTACCGGAAAAAAACTACGAGCAGTACTTC. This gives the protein CASSLPEKNYEQYF.

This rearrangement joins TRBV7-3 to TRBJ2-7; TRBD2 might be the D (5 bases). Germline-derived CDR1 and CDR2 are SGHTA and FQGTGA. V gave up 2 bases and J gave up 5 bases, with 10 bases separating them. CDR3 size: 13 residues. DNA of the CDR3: TGTGCCAGCAGCTTACCTCCCGGGAACGAGCAGTACTTC. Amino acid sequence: CASSLPPGNEQYF.

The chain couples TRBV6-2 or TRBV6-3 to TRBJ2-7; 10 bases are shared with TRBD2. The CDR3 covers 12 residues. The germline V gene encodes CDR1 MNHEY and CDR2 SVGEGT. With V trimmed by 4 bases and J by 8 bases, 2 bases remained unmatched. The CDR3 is CASSLLAGKQYF. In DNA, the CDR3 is TGTGCCAGCAGTTTACTAGCGGGAAAGCAGTACTTC.

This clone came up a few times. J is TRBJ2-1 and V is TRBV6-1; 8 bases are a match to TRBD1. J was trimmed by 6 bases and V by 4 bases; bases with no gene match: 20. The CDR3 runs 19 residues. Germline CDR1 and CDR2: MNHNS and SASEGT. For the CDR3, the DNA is TGTGCCAGCAGTGGTCGACAGGGGTCTAGCCAAGGGAATTTCAATGAGCAGTTCTTC. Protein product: CASSGRQGSSQGNFNEQFF.

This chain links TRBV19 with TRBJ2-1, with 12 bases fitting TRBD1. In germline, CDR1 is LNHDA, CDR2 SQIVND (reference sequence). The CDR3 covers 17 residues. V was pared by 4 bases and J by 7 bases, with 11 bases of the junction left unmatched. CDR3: CASSTTGTGGVRNEQFF. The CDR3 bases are TGTGCCAGTAGTACTACCGGGACAGGGGGCGTTCGTAATGAGCAGTTCTTC.

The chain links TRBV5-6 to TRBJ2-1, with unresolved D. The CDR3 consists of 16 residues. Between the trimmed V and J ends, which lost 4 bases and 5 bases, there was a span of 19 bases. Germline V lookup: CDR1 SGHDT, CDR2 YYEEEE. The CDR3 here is CASSPEIGPQNNEQFF. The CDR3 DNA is TGTGCCAGCAGCCCGGAAATTGGTCCCCAGAACAATGAGCAGTTCTTC.

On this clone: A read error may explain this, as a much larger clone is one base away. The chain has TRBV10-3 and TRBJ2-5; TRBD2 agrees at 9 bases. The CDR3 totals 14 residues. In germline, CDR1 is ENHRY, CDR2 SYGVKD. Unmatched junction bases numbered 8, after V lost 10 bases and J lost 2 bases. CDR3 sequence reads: CATGGGGSQETQYF. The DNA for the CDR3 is TGTGCCACCGGCGGGGGGGGATCACAAGAGACCCAGTACTTC.

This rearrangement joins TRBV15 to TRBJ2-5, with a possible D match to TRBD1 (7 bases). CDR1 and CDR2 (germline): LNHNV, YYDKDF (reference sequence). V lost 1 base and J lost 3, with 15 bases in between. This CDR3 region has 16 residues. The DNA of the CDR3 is TGTGCCACCAGCAGAGGAGGGGCAGGGGGGAAAGAGACCCAGTACTTC. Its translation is CATSRGGAGGKETQYF.

The CDR3 coding sequence is TGTGCCAGCAGCTCAACATTGGGGGGAGCGTCTGGAAACACCATATATTTT. Encoded protein: CASSSTLGGASGNTIYF. This chain joins TRBV13 and TRBJ1-3; D perhaps matches TRBD1 (5 bases). CDR3 length equals 17 residues. V was trimmed by 4 bases and J by 1 base, leaving 17 bases between them. CDR1 and CDR2 (germline): PRHDT, FYEKMQ (reference sequence).

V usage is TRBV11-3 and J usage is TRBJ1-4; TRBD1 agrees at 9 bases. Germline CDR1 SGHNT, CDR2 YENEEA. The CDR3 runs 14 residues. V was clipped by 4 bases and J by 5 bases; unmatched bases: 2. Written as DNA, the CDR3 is TGTGCCAGCAGCTCCGGGACAGGGAATGAAAAACTGTTTTTT. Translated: CASSSGTGNEKLFF.

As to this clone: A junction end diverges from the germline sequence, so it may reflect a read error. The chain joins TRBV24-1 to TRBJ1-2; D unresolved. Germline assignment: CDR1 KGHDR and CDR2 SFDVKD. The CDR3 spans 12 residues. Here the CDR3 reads CATSDSHLRSSF. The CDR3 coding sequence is TGTGCCACCAGTGATTCCCACCTGAGGAGCTCCTTC.

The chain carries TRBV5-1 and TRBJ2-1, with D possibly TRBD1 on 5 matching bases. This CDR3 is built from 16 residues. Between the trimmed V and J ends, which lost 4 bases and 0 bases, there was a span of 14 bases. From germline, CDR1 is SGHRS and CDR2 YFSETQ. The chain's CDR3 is CASSRRQLSSYNEQFF. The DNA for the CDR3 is TGCGCCAGCAGCCGAAGACAGCTCAGCTCCTACAATGAGCAGTTCTTC.

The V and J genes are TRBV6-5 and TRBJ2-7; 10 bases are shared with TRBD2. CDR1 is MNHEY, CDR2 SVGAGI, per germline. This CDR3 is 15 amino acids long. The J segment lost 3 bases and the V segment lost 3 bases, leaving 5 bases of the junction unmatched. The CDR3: CASSYSGLADYEQYF. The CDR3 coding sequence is TGTGCCAGCAGTTATTCAGGACTAGCGGACTACGAGCAGTACTTC.

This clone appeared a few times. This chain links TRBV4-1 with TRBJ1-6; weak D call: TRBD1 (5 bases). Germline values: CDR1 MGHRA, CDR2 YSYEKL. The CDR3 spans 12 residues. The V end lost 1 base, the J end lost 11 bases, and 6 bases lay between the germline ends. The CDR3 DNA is TGCGCCAGCAGCCAAGGCAGGGCACCCCTCCACTTT. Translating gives CASSQGRAPLHF.

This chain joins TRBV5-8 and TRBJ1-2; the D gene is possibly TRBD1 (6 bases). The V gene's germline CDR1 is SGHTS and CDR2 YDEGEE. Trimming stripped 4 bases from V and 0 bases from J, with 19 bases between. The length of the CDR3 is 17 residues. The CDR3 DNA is TGTGCCAGCAGCGACGGATCCACAGGGAAGTCTAACTATGGCTACACCTTC. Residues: CASSDGSTGKSNYGYTF. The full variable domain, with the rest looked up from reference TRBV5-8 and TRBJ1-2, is EAGVTQSPTHLIKTRGQQATLRCSPISGHTSVYWYQQALGLGLQFLLWYDEGEERNRGNFPPRFSGRQFPNYSSELNVNALELEDSALYLCASSDGSTGKSNYGYTFGSGTRLTVV.

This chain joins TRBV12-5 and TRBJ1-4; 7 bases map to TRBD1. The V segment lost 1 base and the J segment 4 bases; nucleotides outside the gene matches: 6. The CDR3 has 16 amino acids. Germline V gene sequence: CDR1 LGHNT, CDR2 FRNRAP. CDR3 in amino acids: CASGLGPAGGNEKLFF. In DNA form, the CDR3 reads TGTGCTAGTGGTTTGGGACCCGCAGGGGGTAATGAAAAACTGTTTTTT.

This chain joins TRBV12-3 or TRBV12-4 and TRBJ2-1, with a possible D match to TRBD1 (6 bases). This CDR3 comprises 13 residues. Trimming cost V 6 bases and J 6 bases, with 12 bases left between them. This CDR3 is CASSPTGINEQFF. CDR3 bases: TGTGCCAGCAGCCCCACAGGGATCAATGAGCAGTTCTTC.

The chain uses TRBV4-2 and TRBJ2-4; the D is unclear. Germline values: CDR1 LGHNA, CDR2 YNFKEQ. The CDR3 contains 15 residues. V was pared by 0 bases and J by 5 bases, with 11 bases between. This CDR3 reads CASSQDMGWENIQYF. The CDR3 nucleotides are TGTGCCAGCAGCCAAGATATGGGGTGGGAAAACATTCAGTACTTC.

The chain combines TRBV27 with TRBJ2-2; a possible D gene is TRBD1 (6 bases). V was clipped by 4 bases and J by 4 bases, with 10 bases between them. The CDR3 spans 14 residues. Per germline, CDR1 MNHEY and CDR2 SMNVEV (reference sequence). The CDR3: CASSSNRATGELFF. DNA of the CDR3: TGTGCCAGCAGTTCAAACAGGGCCACCGGGGAGCTGTTTTTT.

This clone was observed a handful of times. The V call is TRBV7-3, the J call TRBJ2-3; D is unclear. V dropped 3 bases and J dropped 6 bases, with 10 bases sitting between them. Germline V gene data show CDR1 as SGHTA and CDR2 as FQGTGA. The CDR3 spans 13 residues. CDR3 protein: CASSFGRIDTQYF. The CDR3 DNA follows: TGTGCCAGCAGCTTCGGACGGATCGATACGCAGTATTTT.

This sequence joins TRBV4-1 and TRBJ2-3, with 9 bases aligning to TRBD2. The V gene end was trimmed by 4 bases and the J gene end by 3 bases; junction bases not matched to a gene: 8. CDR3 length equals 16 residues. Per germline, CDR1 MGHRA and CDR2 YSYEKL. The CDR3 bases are TGCGCCAGCAGCCGCAGACCTAGCGGGGTAACAGATACGCAGTATTTT. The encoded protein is CASSRRPSGVTDTQYF.

The CDR3 spells CATSRSTGGSSYNEQFF. The CDR3 region has the DNA TGTGCCACCAGCAGATCTACAGGGGGCTCTTCCTACAATGAGCAGTTCTTC. The V call is TRBV15, the J call TRBJ2-1; 9 bases map to TRBD1. V lost 2 bases and J lost 1; bases outside the gene matches: 6. The CDR3 is made up of 17 amino acids. CDR1 is LNHNV, CDR2 YYDKDF, per germline (reference sequence).

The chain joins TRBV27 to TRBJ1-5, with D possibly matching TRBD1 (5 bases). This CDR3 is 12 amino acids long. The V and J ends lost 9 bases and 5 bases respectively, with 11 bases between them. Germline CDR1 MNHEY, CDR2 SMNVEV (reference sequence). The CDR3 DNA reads TGTGCCAGTTGGAGGGGTGATCAGCCCCAGCATTTT. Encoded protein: CASWRGDQPQHF.

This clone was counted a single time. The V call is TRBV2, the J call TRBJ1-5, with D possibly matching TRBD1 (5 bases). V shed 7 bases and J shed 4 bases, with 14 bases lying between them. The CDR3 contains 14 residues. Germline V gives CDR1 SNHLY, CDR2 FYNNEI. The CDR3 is CASKRGDGNQPQHF. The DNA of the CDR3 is TGTGCCAGCAAGAGGGGTGACGGTAATCAGCCCCAGCATTTT.

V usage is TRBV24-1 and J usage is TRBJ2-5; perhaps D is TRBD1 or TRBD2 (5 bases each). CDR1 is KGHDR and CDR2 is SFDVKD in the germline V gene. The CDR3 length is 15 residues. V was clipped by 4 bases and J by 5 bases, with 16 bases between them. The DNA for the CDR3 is TGTGCCACCAGTGACCCGGGACGGGACCGGGAGACCCAGTACTTC. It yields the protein CATSDPGRDRETQYF.

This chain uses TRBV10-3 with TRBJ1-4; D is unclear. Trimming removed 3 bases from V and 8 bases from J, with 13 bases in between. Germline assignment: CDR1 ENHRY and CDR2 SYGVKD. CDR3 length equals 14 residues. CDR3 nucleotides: TGTGCCATCAGTGAATCTGGAGGGAGCGAAAAACTGTTTTTT. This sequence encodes CAISESGGSEKLFF.

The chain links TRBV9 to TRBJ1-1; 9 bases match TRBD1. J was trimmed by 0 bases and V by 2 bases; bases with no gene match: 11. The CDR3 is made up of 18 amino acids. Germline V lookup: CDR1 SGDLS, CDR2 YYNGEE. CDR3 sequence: CASSVLVGQGFLNTEAFF. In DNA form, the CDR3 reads TGTGCCAGCAGCGTTCTGGTAGGACAGGGGTTTTTGAACACTGAAGCTTTCTTT.

The CDR3 here is CACSLSLNQPQHF. CDR3 in DNA: TGTGCTTGCAGTTTGTCCCTTAATCAGCCCCAGCATTTT. The chain employs TRBV7-2 and TRBJ1-5; no firm D call. This CDR3 is built from 13 residues. Germline CDR1 reads SGHTA; CDR2 reads FQGNSA.

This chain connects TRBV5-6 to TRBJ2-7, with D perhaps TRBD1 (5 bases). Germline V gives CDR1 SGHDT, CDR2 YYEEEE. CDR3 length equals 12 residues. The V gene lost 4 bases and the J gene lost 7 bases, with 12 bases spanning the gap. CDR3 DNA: TGTGCCAGCAGCCCACAGAGGACAGAGCAGTACTTC. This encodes CASSPQRTEQYF. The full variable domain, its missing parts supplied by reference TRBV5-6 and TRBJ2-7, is DAGVTQSPTHLIKTRGQQVTLRCSPKSGHDTVSWYQQALGQGPQFIFQYYEEEERQRGNFPDRFSGHQFPNYSSELNVNALLLGDSALYLCASSPQRTEQYFGPGTRLTVT.

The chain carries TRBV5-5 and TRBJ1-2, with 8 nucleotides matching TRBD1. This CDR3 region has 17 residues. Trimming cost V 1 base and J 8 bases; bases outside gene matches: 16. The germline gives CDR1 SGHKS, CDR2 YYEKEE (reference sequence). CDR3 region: CASSLRRTGQDGSGYTF. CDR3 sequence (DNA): TGTGCCAGCAGCTTGAGGCGGACAGGGCAGGACGGGTCAGGCTACACCTTC.

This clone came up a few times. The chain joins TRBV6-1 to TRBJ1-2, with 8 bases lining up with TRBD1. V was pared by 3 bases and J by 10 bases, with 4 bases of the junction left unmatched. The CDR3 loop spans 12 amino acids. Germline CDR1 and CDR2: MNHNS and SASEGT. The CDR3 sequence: CASSDNRGFYTF. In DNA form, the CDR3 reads TGTGCCAGCAGTGACAACAGGGGGTTCTACACCTTC.